This T cell receptor beta chain was captured in a study of CD4 T cells in relation to SARS-CoV-2 and coronaviruses. Note on this clone: Antigen specificity is unknown.

More than 7.5 x 10^4 naive or memory CD4+ cells were cultured with CEF peptides for approximately eleven days. This table comes from immunoSEQ multiplex PCR, and its TCRdb copy is limited to in-frame clones, with some not included. Of roughly 43,000 clones detected, approximately 80% appear once; the ten largest clones hold more than 1.4%. The source of this sequence is an adult with COVID-19. Sequencing was carried out using naive CD4+ T cells from PBMCs, cultured in vitro. Subset here: naive CD4+ T cells isolated by negative enrichment.

CDR3 DNA: TGTGCCAGCAGCGCGGACGGCTATGGGGGCTACGAGCAGTACTTC. Translated: CASSADGYGGYEQYF. The V gene is TRBV9, the J gene TRBJ2-7; D could derive from TRBD1 or TRBD2 (5 bases each). Germline lookup yields CDR1 SGDLS and CDR2 YYNGEE. This CDR3 comprises 15 residues. V was cut by 3 bases and J by 3 bases, with 16 bases left in between.